The 18 T cell receptor beta chains given below trace back to one sample, sequenced in a study of T cells after yellow fever vaccination. TCRdb re-analysed the 5' RACE reads in MiXCR, keeping a single row per CDR3 protein. The sample consists of about 150,000 distinct CDR3 sequences, approximately 6.6% of them appearing once. This material consisted of CD4+ T cells sorted from PBMCs, taken 10 days after the yellow fever booster vaccination. The receptors stem from a man aged 25 to 40 who received the YFV17D yellow fever vaccine.

This clonotype was observed many times. The CDR3 loop is CSARTRGDTQYF. The CDR3 region has the DNA TGCAGTGCTAGGACTAGAGGCGATACGCAGTATTTT. This sequence joins TRBV20-1 and TRBJ2-3; D perhaps matches TRBD2 (6 bases). V was shortened by 3 bases and J by 6 bases, with 10 bases between the two germline ends. The CDR3 runs to 12 residues. Germline V CDR1 and CDR2: DFQATT, SNEGSKA (reference sequence).

At least ten counts were recorded for this clonotype. The V call is TRBV28, the J call TRBJ1-5; possibly TRBD1 for D (5 bases). CDR3 length: 14 residues. The germline CDR1 and CDR2 sequences are MDHEN and SYDVKM. Between the trimmed V and J ends, which lost 6 bases and 2 bases, there was a span of 11 bases. The CDR3 sequence: CASSRRGRNQPQHF. Here the CDR3 DNA reads TGTGCCAGCAGCCGCCGGGGCCGCAATCAGCCCCAGCATTTT.

Points on this clonotype: At one end, the junction sequence differs from germline, possibly due to a read error. This chain joins TRBV5-7 and TRBJ2-5, with D unclear. TRBV5-7 is given ORF status, its function remaining uncertain. There are 14 residues in the CDR3. CDR3 in amino acids: CAISLSGGQETQYF. The CDR3 nucleotides are TGTGCCATCAGCTTGTCGGGTGGCCAAGAGACCCAGTACTTC.

Comment on this clonotype: This sequence may be a read error, since a much larger clone differs from it by one base. This chain connects TRBV10-3 to TRBJ1-1; D is uncertain. The V gene's germline CDR1 is ENHRY and CDR2 SYGVKD. V shed 6 bases and J shed 1 base, with 9 bases lying between them. The CDR3 runs to 13 residues. The CDR3 region has the DNA TGTGCCATCAGCGGTACATGGAACACTGAAGCTTTCTTT. Protein product: CAISGTWNTEAFF.

This chain connects TRBV5-1 to TRBJ2-3, with D hard to call. The V end lost 0 bases, the J end lost 4 bases, and 6 bases lay between the germline ends. The germline V gene encodes CDR1 SGHRS and CDR2 YFSETQ. CDR3 length equals 13 residues. The CDR3 region has the DNA TGCGCCAGCAGCTTGGTGCTGGCAGATACGCAGTATTTT. Protein product: CASSLVLADTQYF.

This clonotype occurred many times. V is TRBV7-8 and J is TRBJ2-1; no definite D call. Looked up from germline, CDR1 is SGHVS and CDR2 is FQNEAQ. V dropped 0 bases and J dropped 10 bases, with 19 bases sitting between them. This CDR3 is built from 16 residues. CDR3 amino acids: CASSLAGSLGSTEQFF. The CDR3 DNA reads as TGTGCCAGCAGCTTAGCGGGGTCCCTCGGCAGTACGGAGCAGTTCTTC.

This clonotype was counted ten times or more. DNA of the CDR3: TGCGCCAGCAGCCTAGGACTAGCGGCCAGCTCCTACAATGAGCAGTTCTTC. It yields the protein CASSLGLAASSYNEQFF. V and J are TRBV5-1 and TRBJ2-1; TRBD2 agrees at 10 bases. This CDR3 is built from 17 residues. CDR1 SGHRS and CDR2 YFSETQ come from the germline V gene. V trimming: 4 bases; J trimming: 0 bases; junction bases outside the gene matches: 7.

This clonotype has ten or more counts. This sequence joins TRBV28 and TRBJ1-3; D not certain. Deletions cut 6 bases from V and 0 bases from J, with 15 bases between. Per the germline V gene, CDR1 is MDHEN and CDR2 is SYDVKM. The CDR3 loop spans 16 amino acids. The CDR3 here is CASSATDTYSGNTIYF. As DNA, the CDR3 is TGTGCCAGCAGCGCAACAGATACCTACTCTGGAAACACCATATATTTT.

The chain employs TRBV18 and TRBJ2-2; TRBD2 aligns across 10 bases. Germline V gene lookup returns CDR1 KGHSH and CDR2 LQKENI. Losses at the gene ends were 1 base for V and 4 bases for J; bases not matched to a gene: 3. The CDR3 spans 16 residues. As DNA, the CDR3 is TGTGCCAGCTCACCACGAATAGCGGGGGGCACCGGGGAGCTGTTTTTT. This sequence encodes CASSPRIAGGTGELFF.

This clonotype has at least ten counts. The V call is TRBV12-3 or TRBV12-4, the J call TRBJ2-3; maybe TRBD1 (5 bases). This CDR3 spans 13 amino acids. V lost 7 bases, J lost 4 bases, and 12 bases lay in between. The CDR3 loop is CASNPWGADTQYF. CDR3 DNA sequence: TGTGCCAGCAACCCTTGGGGCGCAGATACGCAGTATTTT.

This clonotype was picked up many times. The rearrangement uses TRBV30 and TRBJ2-1, with D possibly matching TRBD1 (6 bases). This CDR3 spans 12 amino acids. V was trimmed by 4 bases and J by 12 bases, leaving 16 bases between them. The germline CDR1 and CDR2 sequences are GTSNPN and SVGIG (reference sequence). The CDR3 here is CAWTRGAGAQFF. DNA of the CDR3: TGTGCCTGGACCAGGGGCGCGGGTGCGCAGTTCTTC.

This clonotype has ten or more counts. The rearrangement joins TRBV7-9 to TRBJ1-1; D uncertain. Trimming left V 6 bases short and J 0 bases short, with 14 bases between. Germline CDR1 is SEHNR and CDR2 is FQNEAQ (reference sequence). The length of the CDR3 is 15 residues. Here the CDR3 reads CASSSTQPMNTEAFF. CDR3 nucleotide sequence: TGTGCCAGCAGTTCGACCCAACCTATGAACACTGAAGCTTTCTTT.

This clonotype was observed at least ten times. The chain recombines TRBV24-1 with TRBJ2-1; D is ambiguous. The ends were cut back, 5 bases at V and 8 bases at J, with 12 bases in the middle. Germline CDR1 KGHDR, CDR2 SFDVKD. The CDR3 spans 13 residues. As DNA, the CDR3 is TGTGCCACCAGTGTTGCGGCGGCTGATGAGCAGTTCTTC. Protein: CATSVAAADEQFF.

The chain couples TRBV4-3 to TRBJ1-1; D is undetermined. The CDR3 extends over 14 amino acids. V dropped 1 base and J dropped 5 bases, with 11 bases sitting between them. Germline V gene lookup returns CDR1 LGHNA and CDR2 YSLEER. The CDR3 sequence is CASSQVALSTEAFF. The DNA for the CDR3 is TGCGCCAGCAGCCAAGTGGCCTTATCGACTGAAGCTTTCTTT.

V and J are TRBV10-2 and TRBJ2-7; possible D gene TRBD1, 5 bases. The V gene's germline CDR1 is WSHSY and CDR2 SAAADI. CDR3 length equals 11 residues. V shed 7 bases and J shed 5 bases, with 9 bases lying between them. The CDR3 DNA follows: TGCGCCAGCATAGGGGTGCACGAGCAGTACTTC. Amino acids: CASIGVHEQYF.

This clonotype was found many times. The chain carries TRBV19 and TRBJ2-5; 7 bases are a match to TRBD2. The CDR3 runs 16 residues. Germline CDR1 LNHDA, CDR2 SQIVND (reference sequence). Trimming took 4 bases from V and 0 from J; bases not matched to a gene: 8. The CDR3 DNA reads TGTGCCAGTAGTAACCGTCTAGCGGCGTACCAAGAGACCCAGTACTTC. It translates to CASSNRLAAYQETQYF.

This clonotype occurred many times. V gene TRBV7-8 combines with J gene TRBJ2-3; the D is unclear. Trimming cost V 5 bases and J 2 bases, with 5 bases left between them. The CDR3 has 12 amino acids. Germline assignment: CDR1 SGHVS and CDR2 FQNEAQ. For the CDR3, the DNA is TGTGCCAGCAGCGTAGACACAGATACGCAGTATTTT. Protein: CASSVDTDTQYF. The complete variable domain, with remaining parts taken from reference TRBV7-8 and TRBJ2-3, reads GAGVSQSPRYKVAKRGQDVALRCDPISGHVSLFWYQQALGQGPEFLTYFQNEAQLDKSGLPSDRFFAERPEGSVSTLKIQRTQQEDSAVYLCASSVDTDTQYFGPGTRLTVL.

There are a few counts of this clonotype. The chain is built from TRBV29-1 and TRBJ2-3, with a tentative D call TRBD1 (5 bases). The CDR3 runs to 13 residues. Germline-derived CDR1 and CDR2 are SQVTM and ANQGSEA. Between the trimmed V and J ends, which lost 4 bases and 2 bases, there was a span of 10 bases. The chain's CDR3 is CSVGQTHTDTQYF. CDR3 in DNA: TGCAGCGTTGGACAGACCCACACAGATACGCAGTATTTT.